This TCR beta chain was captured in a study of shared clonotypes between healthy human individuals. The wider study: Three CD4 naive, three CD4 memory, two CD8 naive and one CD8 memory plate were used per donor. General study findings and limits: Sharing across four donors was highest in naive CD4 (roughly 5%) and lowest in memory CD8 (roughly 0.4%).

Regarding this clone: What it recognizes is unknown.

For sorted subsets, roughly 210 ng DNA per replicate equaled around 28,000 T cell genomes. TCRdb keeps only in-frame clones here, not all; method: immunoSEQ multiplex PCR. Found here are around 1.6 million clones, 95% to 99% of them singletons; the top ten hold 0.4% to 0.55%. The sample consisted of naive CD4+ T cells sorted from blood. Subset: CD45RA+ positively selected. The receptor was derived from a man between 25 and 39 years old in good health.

For the CDR3, the DNA is TGTGCCAGTAGTAAGACCGGGTATGAAGCTTTCTTT. Encoded protein: CASSKTGYEAFF. This sequence joins TRBV19 and TRBJ1-1; D unclear. The germline V gene encodes CDR1 LNHDA and CDR2 SQIVND (reference sequence). Trimming cost V 4 bases and J 7 bases, with 10 bases left between them. This CDR3 is built from 12 residues.